This T cell receptor beta chain is from a study of early T cells in non-severe SARS-CoV-2 infection. This CDR3 contains 14 residues. With 5 bases removed from V and 5 bases from J, the gap between germline ends came to 15 bases. CDR1 and CDR2 from the germline V gene are SGHTA and FQGNSA. This clonotype has at least ten counts. Individual cDNA molecules received unique molecular identifiers. TCRdb reprocessed the 5' RACE reads with MiXCR, giving one entry per CDR3 protein. The table has 42,000 or so distinct CDR3 sequences, approximately 5.9% seen once. The chain recombines TRBV7-2 with TRBJ1-1; possibly TRBD1 for D (5 bases). This receptor was obtained from an adult who was a healthcare worker with PCR-confirmed SARS-CoV-2 infection or an uninfected control (not recorded which). The specimen was whole blood, collected at baseline. The CDR3 coding sequence is TGTGCCAGCAGCCGTCGACAAAAGGGGACTGAAGCTTTCTTT. It specifies CASSRRQKGTEAFF.